This T cell receptor beta chain emerged from a study of identical twins. Germline CDR1 SGDLS, CDR2 YYNGEE. J was trimmed by 7 bases and V by 6 bases; bases with no gene match: 18. CDR3 size: 19 residues. TCRdb re-called the 5' RACE reads with MiXCR, one entry per CDR3 protein. The repertoire includes about 260,000 distinct CDR3 sequences, around 7% of them detected once, and around 3.4% sits in the top ten. This sample was shared with a second study, whose subject was yellow fever vaccine responses in identical twins. That source reports: Convergence reportedly seemed to mark part of the twins' vaccine T cell response, with personalization marking the rest.

The clonotype originates from a woman younger than 35 in good health. The sample taken for sequencing was memory (CD45RO+) T cells sorted from blood. The chain uses TRBV9 and TRBJ2-2; 13 bases match TRBD2. The CDR3 DNA follows: TGTGCCAGCAACCAAATGGGACTAGGACTAGCGGGAGCGGACGGGGAGCTGTTTTTT. Amino acid sequence: CASNQMGLGLAGADGELFF.